The sequence of this T cell receptor (beta chain) was determined in a study of blood T cell repertoires in COVID-19. As for the study in general: Donors in the United States, Italy and Spain gave samples during acute or convalescent COVID-19.

TCRdb's copy holds only in-frame clones and misses some; the assay was immunoSEQ multiplex PCR. The table has fewer than 150,000 clones, around 90% seen once; the top ten hold under 4.5%. Germline V gene lookup returns CDR1 LGHNA and CDR2 YSLEER. The CDR3 is made up of 13 amino acids. The ends were cut back, 1 base at V and 8 bases at J, with 8 bases in the middle. Sequencing was performed on peripheral blood. The chain links TRBV4-3 to TRBJ2-2; tentatively, D is TRBD2 (5 bases). The receptor was isolated from an older woman with COVID-19, enrolled during active disease. The CDR3 loop is CASSQVGIGELFF. The CDR3 coding sequence is TGCGCCAGCAGCCAAGTCGGGATAGGGGAGCTGTTTTTT.